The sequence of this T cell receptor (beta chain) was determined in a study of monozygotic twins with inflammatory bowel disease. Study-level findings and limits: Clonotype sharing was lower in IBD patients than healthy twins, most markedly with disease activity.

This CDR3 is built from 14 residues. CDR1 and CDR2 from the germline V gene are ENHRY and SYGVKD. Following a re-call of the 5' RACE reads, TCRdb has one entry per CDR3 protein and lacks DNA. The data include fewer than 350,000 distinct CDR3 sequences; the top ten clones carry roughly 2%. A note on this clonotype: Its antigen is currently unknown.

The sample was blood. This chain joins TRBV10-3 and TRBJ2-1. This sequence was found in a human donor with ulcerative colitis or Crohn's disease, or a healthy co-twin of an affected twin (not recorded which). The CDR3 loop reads CAISESVFYNEQFF.